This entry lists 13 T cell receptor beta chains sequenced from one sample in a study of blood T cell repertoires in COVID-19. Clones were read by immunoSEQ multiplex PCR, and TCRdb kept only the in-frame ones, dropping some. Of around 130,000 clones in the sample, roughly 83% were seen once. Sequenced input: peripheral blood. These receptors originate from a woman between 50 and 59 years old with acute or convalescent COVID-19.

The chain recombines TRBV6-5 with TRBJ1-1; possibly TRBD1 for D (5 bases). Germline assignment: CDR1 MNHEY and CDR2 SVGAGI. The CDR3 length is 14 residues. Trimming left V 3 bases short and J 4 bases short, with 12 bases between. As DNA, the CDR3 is TGTGCCAGCAGTTATTTCAGGGAGGGCACTGAAGCTTTCTTT. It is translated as CASSYFREGTEAFF.

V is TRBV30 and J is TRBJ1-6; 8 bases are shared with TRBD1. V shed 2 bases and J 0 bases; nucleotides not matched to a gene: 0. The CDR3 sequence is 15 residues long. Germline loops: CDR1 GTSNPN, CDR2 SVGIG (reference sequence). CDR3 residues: CAWSTGGSYNSPLHF. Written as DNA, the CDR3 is TGTGCCTGGAGTACAGGGGGCTCCTATAATTCACCCCTCCACTTT.

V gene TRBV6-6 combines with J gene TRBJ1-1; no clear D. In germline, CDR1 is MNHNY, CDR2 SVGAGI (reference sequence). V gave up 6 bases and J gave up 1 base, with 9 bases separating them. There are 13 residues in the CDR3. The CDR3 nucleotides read TGTGCCAGCAGAGCGACTGGGAACACTGAAGCTTTCTTT. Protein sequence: CASRATGNTEAFF.

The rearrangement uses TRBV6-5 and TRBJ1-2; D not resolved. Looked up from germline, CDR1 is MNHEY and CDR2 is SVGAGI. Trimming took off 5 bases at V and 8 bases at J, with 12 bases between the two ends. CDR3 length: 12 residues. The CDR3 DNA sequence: TGTGCCAGCAGTCGGGGAAACGGGGGCTACACCTTC. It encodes CASSRGNGGYTF.

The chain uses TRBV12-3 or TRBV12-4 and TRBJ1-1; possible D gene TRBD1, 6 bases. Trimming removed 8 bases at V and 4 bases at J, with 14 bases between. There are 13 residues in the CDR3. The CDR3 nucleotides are TGTGCCAGCTCCAAGACAGGACGCACTGAAGCTTTCTTT. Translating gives CASSKTGRTEAFF.

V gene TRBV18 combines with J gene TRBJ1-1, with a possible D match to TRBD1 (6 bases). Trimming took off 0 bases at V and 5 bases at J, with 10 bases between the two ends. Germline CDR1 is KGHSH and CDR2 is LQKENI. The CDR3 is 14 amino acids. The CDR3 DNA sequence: TGTGCCAGCTCACCACCTAAGGGGGGGACTGAAGCTTTCTTT. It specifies CASSPPKGGTEAFF.

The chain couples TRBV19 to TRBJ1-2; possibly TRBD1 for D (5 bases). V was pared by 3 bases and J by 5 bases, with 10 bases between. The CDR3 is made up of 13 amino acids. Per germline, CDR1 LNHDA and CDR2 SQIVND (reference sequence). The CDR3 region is CASSIWQGYGYTF. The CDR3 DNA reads TGTGCCAGTAGTATTTGGCAGGGTTATGGCTACACCTTC.

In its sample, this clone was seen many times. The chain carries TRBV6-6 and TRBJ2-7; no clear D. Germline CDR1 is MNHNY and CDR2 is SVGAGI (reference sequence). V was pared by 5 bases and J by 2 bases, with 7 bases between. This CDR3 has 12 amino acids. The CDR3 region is CASSMRTYEQYF. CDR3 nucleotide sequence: TGTGCCAGCAGTATGCGGACCTACGAGCAGTACTTC.

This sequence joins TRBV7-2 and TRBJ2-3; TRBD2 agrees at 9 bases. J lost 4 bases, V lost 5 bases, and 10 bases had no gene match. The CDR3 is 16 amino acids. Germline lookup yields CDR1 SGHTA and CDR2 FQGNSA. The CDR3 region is CASSLSGGLASDTQYF. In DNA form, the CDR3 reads TGTGCCAGCAGCCTAAGCGGGGGACTAGCATCAGATACGCAGTATTTT. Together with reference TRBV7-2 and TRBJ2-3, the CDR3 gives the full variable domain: GAGVSQSPSNKVTEKGKDVELRCDPISGHTALYWYRQSLGQGLEFLIYFQGNSAPDKSGLPSDRFSAERTGGSVSTLTIQRTQQEDSAVYLCASSLSGGLASDTQYFGPGTRLTVL.

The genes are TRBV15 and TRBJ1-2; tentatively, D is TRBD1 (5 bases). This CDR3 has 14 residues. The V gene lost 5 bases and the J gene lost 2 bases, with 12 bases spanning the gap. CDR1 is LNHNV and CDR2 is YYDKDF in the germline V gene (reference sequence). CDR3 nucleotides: TGTGCCACCAGCTTTGGGGCCGCAAACTATGGCTACACCTTC. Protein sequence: CATSFGAANYGYTF.

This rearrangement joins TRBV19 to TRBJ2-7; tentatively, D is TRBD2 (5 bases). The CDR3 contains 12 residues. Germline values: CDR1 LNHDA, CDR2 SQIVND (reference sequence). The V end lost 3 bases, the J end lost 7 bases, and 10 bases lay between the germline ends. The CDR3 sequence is CASSMNGVEQYF. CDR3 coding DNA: TGTGCCAGTAGTATGAACGGGGTAGAGCAGTACTTC. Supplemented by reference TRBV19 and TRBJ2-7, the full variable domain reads DGGITQSPKYLFRKEGQNVTLSCEQNLNHDAMYWYRQDPGQGLRLIYYSQIVNDFQKGDIAEGYSVSREKKESFPLTVTSAQKNPTAFYLCASSMNGVEQYFGPGTRLTVT.

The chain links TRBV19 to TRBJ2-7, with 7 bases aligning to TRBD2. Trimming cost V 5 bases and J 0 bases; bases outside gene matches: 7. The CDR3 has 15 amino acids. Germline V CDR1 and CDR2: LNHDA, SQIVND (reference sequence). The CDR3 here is CASSSGGLTSYEQYF. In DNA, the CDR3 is TGTGCCAGTAGTTCGGGGGGACTAACCTCCTACGAGCAGTACTTC.

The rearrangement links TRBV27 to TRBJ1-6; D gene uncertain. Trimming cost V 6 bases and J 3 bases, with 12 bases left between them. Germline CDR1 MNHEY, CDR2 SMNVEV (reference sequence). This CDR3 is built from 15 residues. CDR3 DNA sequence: TGTGCCAGCAGCTCCCAGGATAACTATAATTCACCCCTCCACTTT. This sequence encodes CASSSQDNYNSPLHF.